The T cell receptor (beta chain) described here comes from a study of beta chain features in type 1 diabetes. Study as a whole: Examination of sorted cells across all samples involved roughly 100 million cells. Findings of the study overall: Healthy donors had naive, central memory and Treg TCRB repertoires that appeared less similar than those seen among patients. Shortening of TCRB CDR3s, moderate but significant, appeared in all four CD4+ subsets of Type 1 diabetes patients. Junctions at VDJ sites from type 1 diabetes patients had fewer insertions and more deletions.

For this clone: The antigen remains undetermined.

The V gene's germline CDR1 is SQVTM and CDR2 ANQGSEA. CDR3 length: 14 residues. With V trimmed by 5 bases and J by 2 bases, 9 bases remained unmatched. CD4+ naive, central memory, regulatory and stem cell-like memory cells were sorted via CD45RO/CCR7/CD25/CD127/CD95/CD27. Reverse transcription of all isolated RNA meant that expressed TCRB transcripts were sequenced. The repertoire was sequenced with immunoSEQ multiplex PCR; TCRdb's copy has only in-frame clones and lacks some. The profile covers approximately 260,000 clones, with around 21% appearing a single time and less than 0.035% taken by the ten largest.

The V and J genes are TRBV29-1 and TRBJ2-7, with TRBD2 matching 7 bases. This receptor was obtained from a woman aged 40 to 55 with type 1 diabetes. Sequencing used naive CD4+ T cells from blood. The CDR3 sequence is CSVTTRLATYEQYF. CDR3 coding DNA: TGCAGCGTTACTACGAGACTAGCCACCTACGAGCAGTACTTC.